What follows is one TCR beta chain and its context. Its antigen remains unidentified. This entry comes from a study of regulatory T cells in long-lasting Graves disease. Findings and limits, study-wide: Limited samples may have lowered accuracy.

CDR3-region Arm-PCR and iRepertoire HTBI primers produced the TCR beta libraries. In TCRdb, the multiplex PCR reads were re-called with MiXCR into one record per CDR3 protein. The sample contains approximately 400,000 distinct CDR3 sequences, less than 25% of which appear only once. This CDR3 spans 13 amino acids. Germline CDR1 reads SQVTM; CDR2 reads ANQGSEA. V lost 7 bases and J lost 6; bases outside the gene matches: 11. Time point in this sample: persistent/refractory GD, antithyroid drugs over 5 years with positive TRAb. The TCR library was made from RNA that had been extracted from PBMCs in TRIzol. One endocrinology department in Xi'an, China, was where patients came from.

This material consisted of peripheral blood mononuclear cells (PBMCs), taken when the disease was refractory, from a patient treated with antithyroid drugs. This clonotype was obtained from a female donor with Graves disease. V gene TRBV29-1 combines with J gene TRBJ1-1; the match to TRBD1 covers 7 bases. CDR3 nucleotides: TGCAGCGCCGACAGGGCGGGGGACCCTGAAGCTTTCTTT. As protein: CSADRAGDPEAFF.